The 31 T cell receptor beta chains below all came from one sample that was sequenced in a study of Ad26.COV2.S vaccination and SARS-CoV-2 variants. Clones were sequenced by immunoSEQ multiplex PCR, and TCRdb holds only the in-frame ones, with some missing. The table lists a few hundred thousand clones, 75% to 95% of them singletons, with 12% in the top ten. Treatment reported: about 20 received Ad26.COV2.S at low or high dose, single or two shots; roughly five received placebo; per-sample allocation not given. On day 63 after the first injection, vaccine and placebo recipients gave samples. Sequenced here: peripheral blood, sampled in a trial of Ad26.COV2.S vaccine versus placebo. All receptors derive from a person between 18 and 60 years old who received the Ad26.COV2.S COVID-19 vaccine or a placebo.

Turning to this clone: This sample also contains other DNA sequences that code for the same CDR3. The chain recombines TRBV6-5 with TRBJ2-7; D not resolved. Looked up from germline, CDR1 is MNHEY and CDR2 is SVGAGI. Trimming cost V 6 bases and J 2 bases, with 5 bases left between them. CDR3 length equals 11 residues. CDR3 sequence (DNA): TGTGCCAGCAGGGCAACCTACGAGCAGTACTTC. This sequence encodes CASRATYEQYF.

The V call is TRBV5-8, the J call TRBJ1-2; 9 positions match TRBD1. Germline assignment: CDR1 SGHTS and CDR2 YDEGEE. The CDR3 consists of 15 residues. V lost 0 bases to trimming and J lost 3 bases; unmatched junction nucleotides: 3. The CDR3 region has the DNA TGTGCCAGCAGCTTGGTGTGGACAGGGGACTATGGCTACACCTTC. Residues: CASSLVWTGDYGYTF.

The chain recombines TRBV21-1 with TRBJ1-1; whether TRBD1, the table's D call, matches the DNA was not checked. TRBV21-1 is listed as a pseudogene. CDR3 length equals 12 residues. The CDR3 DNA follows: TGTGCCAGCCCAATCGACAGAGGTGAAGCTTTCTTT. Its translation: CASPIDRGEAFF.

V usage is TRBV7-2 and J usage is TRBJ2-1; perhaps TRBD2 as D (6 bases). The V gene's germline CDR1 is SGHTA and CDR2 FQGNSA. V was shortened by 5 bases and J by 9 bases, with 20 bases between the two germline ends. This CDR3 has 15 residues. The CDR3 here is CASSQNRDGRFEQFF. The CDR3 DNA reads as TGTGCCAGCAGCCAGAATCGAGACGGGAGATTTGAGCAGTTCTTC.

The chain combines TRBV6-5 with TRBJ2-7; D perhaps matches TRBD1 (5 bases). The germline V gene encodes CDR1 MNHEY and CDR2 SVGAGI. Trimming took off 6 bases at V and 0 bases at J, with 12 bases between the two ends. The CDR3 totals 14 residues. The CDR3 nucleotides are TGTGCCAGCAGCTCGACAGAGAGCTCCTACGAGCAGTACTTC. This translates into CASSSTESSYEQYF.

This clone was found once. The chain has TRBV3-1 (or the pseudogene TRBV3-2) and TRBJ2-1; tentative D call: TRBD1 (5 bases). Germline V CDR1 and CDR2: LGHDT, YNNKEL (reference sequence). Deletions cut 1 base from V and 4 bases from J, with 11 bases between. The CDR3 sequence is 15 residues long. CDR3 sequence (DNA): TGTGCCAGCAGCCAAGCAACAGGAACTTACAATGAGCAGTTCTTC. Its translation is CASSQATGTYNEQFF.

V gene TRBV6-2 or TRBV6-3 combines with J gene TRBJ2-3; D is ambiguous. The CDR3 has 14 residues. Trimming removed 2 bases at V and 1 base at J, with 7 bases between. From germline, CDR1 is MNHEY and CDR2 SVGEGT. This CDR3 is CASSYIIGTDTQYF. The CDR3 bases are TGTGCCAGCAGTTACATTATTGGCACAGATACGCAGTATTTT.

J is TRBJ1-5 and V is TRBV4-3; D remains unclear. Germline V gives CDR1 LGHNA, CDR2 YSLEER. V shed 6 bases and J shed 3 bases, with 9 bases lying between them. This CDR3 spans 13 amino acids. The CDR3 coding sequence is TGCGCCAGCAGTCCGGCCCACAATCAGCCCCAGCATTTT. Its protein product is CASSPAHNQPQHF.

This clone was recorded a few times. The genes are TRBV5-4 and TRBJ1-2, with 8 nucleotides matching TRBD1. The CDR3 extends over 15 amino acids. The V gene's germline CDR1 is SGHNT and CDR2 YYREEE (reference sequence). The V segment lost 3 bases and the J segment 3 bases; nucleotides outside the gene matches: 7. Written as DNA, the CDR3 is TGTGCCAGCAGCTGGAGGGACAGGAGCCACTATGGCTACACCTTC. It codes for CASSWRDRSHYGYTF.

The chain joins TRBV2 to TRBJ1-5; D ambiguous. Trimming pared 7 bases from V and 1 base from J, leaving 11 bases between. Germline CDR1 reads SNHLY; CDR2 reads FYNNEI. The CDR3 covers 14 residues. CDR3: CASTGPQSNQPQHF. The CDR3 bases are TGTGCCAGCACCGGGCCCCAGAGCAATCAGCCCCAGCATTTT.

This sequence joins TRBV5-8 and TRBJ2-1; 12 bases align to TRBD2. The length of the CDR3 is 18 residues. V shed 2 bases and J 0 bases; nucleotides not matched to a gene: 6. Germline V lookup: CDR1 SGHTS, CDR2 YDEGEE. CDR3 protein: CASSFGLAGLSSYNEQFF. The CDR3 region has the DNA TGTGCCAGCAGCTTTGGACTAGCGGGATTAAGCTCCTACAATGAGCAGTTCTTC.

The V and J genes are TRBV6-5 and TRBJ2-7; D may match TRBD1 or TRBD2 (5 bases each). Germline CDR1 is MNHEY and CDR2 is SVGAGI. The V end was cut by 0 bases, the J end by 0 bases, with 12 bases between. The length of the CDR3 is 16 residues. CDR3 region: CASSYSLAGSSYEQYF. In nucleotides, the CDR3 is TGTGCCAGCAGTTACTCTTTGGCAGGGAGCTCCTACGAGCAGTACTTC.

The V and J genes are TRBV24-1 and TRBJ2-7; the D gene is possibly TRBD2 (6 bases). Germline lookup yields CDR1 KGHDR and CDR2 SFDVKD. The CDR3 sequence is 16 residues long. V was shortened by 3 bases and J by 0 bases, with 14 bases between the two germline ends. Written as DNA, the CDR3 is TGTGCCACCAGTGATCCCCACGGCGGGAACTCCTACGAGCAGTACTTC. Protein sequence: CATSDPHGGNSYEQYF.

This chain joins TRBV19 and TRBJ2-7; D is perhaps TRBD1 or TRBD2 (6 bases each). Trimming left V 4 bases short and J 2 bases short, with 9 bases between. CDR3 size: 13 residues. Germline V gives CDR1 LNHDA, CDR2 SQIVND (reference sequence). CDR3: CASSSGDTYEQYF. The CDR3 bases are TGTGCCAGTAGTAGCGGGGACACCTACGAGCAGTACTTC.

The gene calls are TRBV6-6 and TRBJ1-6; D not resolved. The length of the CDR3 is 16 residues. From germline, CDR1 is MNHNY and CDR2 SVGAGI (reference sequence). V was pared by 0 bases and J by 5 bases, with 11 bases between. In DNA, the CDR3 is TGTGCCAGCAGTTACTCGTTCGGCTTCGATAATTCACCCCTCCACTTT. It yields the protein CASSYSFGFDNSPLHF.

This clone showed up just once. The J gene is TRBJ2-3, the V gene TRBV4-1; D is undetermined. The CDR3 spans 14 residues. Trimming cost V 1 base and J 7 bases, with 12 bases left between them. Per the germline V gene, CDR1 is MGHRA and CDR2 is YSYEKL. The CDR3 loop is CASSQGYSLNTQYF. The CDR3 region has the DNA TGCGCCAGCAGCCAAGGGTATAGCTTAAATACGCAGTATTTT.

The chain uses TRBV27 and TRBJ2-1; TRBD1 is a possible D gene (6 bases). Trimming stripped 6 bases from V and 4 bases from J, with 16 bases between. From germline, CDR1 is MNHEY and CDR2 SMNVEV (reference sequence). The CDR3 is made up of 15 amino acids. The CDR3 region is CASSQTGQSYNEQFF. The DNA for the CDR3 is TGTGCCAGCAGCCAAACCGGACAGTCTTACAATGAGCAGTTCTTC.

The V gene is TRBV29-1, the J gene TRBJ2-7, with 9 bases fitting TRBD1. This CDR3 has 15 residues. Trimming took 4 bases from V and 0 from J; bases not matched to a gene: 7. CDR1 and CDR2 from the germline V gene are SQVTM and ANQGSEA. CDR3 DNA sequence: TGCAGCGTTGCGCTGGGGACAGGGTTCTCCTACGAGCAGTACTTC. Protein: CSVALGTGFSYEQYF.

V gene TRBV7-9 combines with J gene TRBJ2-1; 7 nucleotides align to TRBD1. This CDR3 spans 15 amino acids. V was clipped by 7 bases and J by 4 bases; unmatched bases: 10. The V gene's germline CDR1 is SEHNR and CDR2 FQNEAQ (reference sequence). CDR3 in amino acids: CASTLLLRGYNEQFF. Here the CDR3 DNA reads TGTGCCAGCACCTTGCTCCTCAGGGGGTACAATGAGCAGTTCTTC.

The gene calls are TRBV6-5 and TRBJ2-7; tentative D call: TRBD2 (7 bases). This CDR3 comprises 15 residues. V dropped 5 bases and J dropped 2 bases, with 16 bases sitting between them. Per the germline V gene, CDR1 is MNHEY and CDR2 is SVGAGI. CDR3 DNA sequence: TGTGCCAGCAGTCCGCTCGGGGGGCAAGCCTACGAGCAGTACTTC. It codes for CASSPLGGQAYEQYF.

V is TRBV24-1 and J is TRBJ2-3; 10 bases are shared with TRBD2. The germline CDR1 and CDR2 sequences are KGHDR and SFDVKD. The V gene end was trimmed by 1 base and the J gene end by 1 base; junction bases not matched to a gene: 4. The length of the CDR3 is 17 residues. Here the CDR3 DNA reads TGTGCCACCAGTGATTTAGTACTAGCGGGATGCACAGATACGCAGTATTTT. Its translation: CATSDLVLAGCTDTQYF.

CDR3 in amino acids: CASSQQSGRADTQYF. CDR3 coding DNA: TGTGCCAGCAGCCAACAAAGCGGGAGGGCAGATACGCAGTATTTT. The chain joins TRBV14 to TRBJ2-3; 10 nucleotides line up with TRBD2. Germline CDR1 reads SGHDN; CDR2 reads FVKESK. CDR3 length: 15 amino acids. Germline trimming cut 2 bases from V and 4 bases from J; bases unmatched to any gene: 3. Variable domain in full (rest from reference TRBV14 and TRBJ2-3): EAGVTQFPSHSVIEKGQTVTLRCDPISGHDNLYWYRRVMGKEIKFLLHFVKESKQDESGMPNNRFLAERTGGTYSTLKVQPAELEDSGVYFCASSQQSGRADTQYFGPGTRLTVL.

This clone has only a few counts. The genes are TRBV5-1 and TRBJ2-7; 11 positions agree with TRBD2. CDR1 is SGHRS and CDR2 is YFSETQ in the germline V gene. This CDR3 region has 16 residues. V trimming: 4 bases; J trimming: 4 bases; junction bases outside the gene matches: 10. The CDR3 here is CASSMGLAEAGYEQYF. The CDR3 DNA is TGCGCCAGCAGCATGGGACTAGCGGAGGCCGGTTACGAGCAGTACTTC.

This rearrangement joins TRBV3-1 (or the pseudogene TRBV3-2) to TRBJ2-2, with TRBD2 matching 14 bases. Germline values: CDR1 LGHDT, CDR2 YNNKEL (reference sequence). CDR3 length equals 20 residues. J gave up 3 bases and V 0 bases, and 9 bases lay outside the gene matches. Here the CDR3 reads CASSQDVWGLAGVDTGELFF. The CDR3 DNA is TGTGCCAGCAGCCAAGATGTTTGGGGACTAGCGGGAGTTGACACCGGGGAGCTGTTTTTT.

This chain uses TRBV2 with TRBJ1-1; D unresolved. V was clipped by 4 bases and J by 2 bases, with 8 bases between them. Germline V gene data show CDR1 as SNHLY and CDR2 as FYNNEI. The CDR3 has 13 amino acids. This chain's CDR3 is CASSGQRNTEAFF. DNA of the CDR3: TGTGCCAGCAGTGGCCAGAGAAACACTGAAGCTTTCTTT.

The V gene is TRBV24-1, the J gene TRBJ2-2; D gene uncertain. CDR1 KGHDR and CDR2 SFDVKD come from the germline V gene. The CDR3 length is 12 residues. Between the trimmed V and J ends, which lost 6 bases and 3 bases, there was a span of 4 bases. CDR3 sequence (DNA): TGTGCCACCAGTCGGTACACCGGGGAGCTGTTTTTT. Its translation is CATSRYTGELFF.

This clone appeared once. J is TRBJ1-2 and V is TRBV28, with D possibly matching TRBD1 (5 bases). The V end lost 3 bases, the J end lost 2 bases, and 13 bases lay between the germline ends. Looked up from germline, CDR1 is MDHEN and CDR2 is SYDVKM. The CDR3 extends over 15 amino acids. CDR3 amino acids: CASSFIGGLNYGYTF. The CDR3 DNA is TGTGCCAGCAGTTTCATTGGGGGGTTGAACTATGGCTACACCTTC.

The rearrangement joins TRBV18 to TRBJ2-5; D remains unclear. V lost 0 bases and J lost 7, with 9 bases in between. The CDR3 has 13 residues. The germline CDR1 and CDR2 sequences are KGHSH and LQKENI. The CDR3 DNA sequence: TGTGCCAGCTCACCACCCTCACTTGCGACCCAGTACTTC. It specifies CASSPPSLATQYF.

In this sample, this clone turned up once. V gene TRBV27 combines with J gene TRBJ1-2, with 9 bases matching TRBD1. From germline, CDR1 is MNHEY and CDR2 SMNVEV (reference sequence). V was pared by 5 bases and J by 4 bases, with 8 bases of the junction left unmatched. The CDR3 is 15 amino acids. The CDR3 DNA sequence: TGTGCCAGCAGTCCCGAACAGGGGGCGGTCTATGGCTACACCTTC. Translated, it gives CASSPEQGAVYGYTF.

V and J are TRBV6-1 and TRBJ2-7; TRBD1 aligns across 9 bases. CDR3 size: 16 residues. Trimming took 4 bases from V and 0 from J; bases not matched to a gene: 7. The V gene's germline CDR1 is MNHNS and CDR2 SASEGT. The chain's CDR3 is CASSARVTGGSYEQYF. DNA of the CDR3: TGTGCCAGCAGTGCCCGGGTGACAGGGGGCTCCTACGAGCAGTACTTC.

The chain links TRBV11-2 to TRBJ2-3, with D possibly TRBD1 on 7 matching bases. The CDR3 has 14 residues. Trimming left V 4 bases short and J 4 bases short, with 12 bases between. The germline CDR1 and CDR2 sequences are SGHAT and FQNNGV. The CDR3 region is CASSWRGRADTQYF. CDR3 DNA sequence: TGTGCCAGCAGCTGGAGGGGGCGGGCAGATACGCAGTATTTT.